This passage covers 30 T cell receptor beta chains from one sample sequenced in a study of blood T cell repertoires in COVID-19. Profiling relied on immunoSEQ multiplex PCR, and the TCRdb table lists in-frame clones only, not all of them. Seen here are some 350,000 clones, around nine tenths observed once, and the top ten hold about 6.7%. Sequencing used peripheral blood. These TCRs come from a woman in her seventies with COVID-19, enrolled during active disease.

Comment on this clone: The junction departs from germline at one end; a sequencing error may be responsible. V usage is TRBV6-5 and J usage is TRBJ1-2; tentative D call: TRBD1 (5 bases). This CDR3 region has 13 residues. Per germline, CDR1 MNHEY and CDR2 SVGAGI. The CDR3 sequence: CASSSPGDYGYTF. DNA of the CDR3: TGTGCCAGCAGTTCCCCGGGGGACTACGGCTACACCTTC.

CDR3 sequence (DNA): TGTGCCTGGGGATACCCCCCGACTAGCGGCCTAATGGAGCAGTACTTC. This encodes CAWGYPPTSGLMEQYF. The rearrangement uses TRBV30 and TRBJ2-7, with 9 bases that match TRBD2. Losses at the gene ends were 5 bases for V and 7 bases for J; bases not matched to a gene: 18. This CDR3 contains 16 residues. The germline CDR1 and CDR2 sequences are GTSNPN and SVGIG (reference sequence).

This clone was seen a few times. The CDR3: CSATGDTEAFF. The CDR3 nucleotides are TGCAGCGCCACGGGGGACACTGAAGCTTTCTTT. The chain joins TRBV29-1 to TRBJ1-1, with D possibly being TRBD1 (5 bases). Trimming pared 7 bases from V and 3 bases from J, leaving 9 bases between. The CDR3 spans 11 residues. Germline V gene sequence: CDR1 SQVTM, CDR2 ANQGSEA. The complete variable domain, with remaining parts taken from reference TRBV29-1 and TRBJ1-1, reads SAVISQKPSRDICQRGTSLTIQCQVDSQVTMMFWYRQQPGQSLTLIATANQGSEATYESGFVIDKFPISRPNLTFSTLTVSNMSPEDSSIYLCSATGDTEAFFGQGTRLTVV.

The V gene is TRBV28, the J gene TRBJ2-7, with 10 bases fitting TRBD2. This CDR3 has 15 residues. Germline CDR1 MDHEN, CDR2 SYDVKM. V lost 7 bases to trimming and J lost 0 bases; unmatched junction nucleotides: 6. CDR3 nucleotide sequence: TGTGCCAGCATACTGAGCGGGGGGGGCTCCTACGAGCAGTACTTC. Its protein is CASILSGGGSYEQYF.

The rearrangement links TRBV27 to TRBJ2-3; D perhaps matches TRBD2 (6 bases). CDR3 size: 14 residues. Germline V gene lookup returns CDR1 MNHEY and CDR2 SMNVEV (reference sequence). The V end was cut by 9 bases, the J end by 2 bases, with 15 bases between. CDR3 residues: CASSGGFFTDTQYF. The CDR3 DNA reads TGTGCCAGTTCAGGAGGGTTCTTCACAGATACGCAGTATTTT.

This clone was counted between two and nine times. The chain carries TRBV11-2 and TRBJ1-1; no definite D call. The CDR3 consists of 15 residues. V lost 5 bases and J lost 3, with 16 bases in between. Germline V gene lookup returns CDR1 SGHAT and CDR2 FQNNGV. CDR3 nucleotides: TGTGCCAGCAGCCCCCGGGAGGGTAGAGACACTGAAGCTTTCTTT. Its protein product is CASSPREGRDTEAFF.

This clone has a single count. The chain carries TRBV6-5 and TRBJ1-2; D not resolved. The CDR3 consists of 14 residues. The V gene lost 4 bases and the J gene lost 4 bases, with 13 bases spanning the gap. In germline, CDR1 is MNHEY, CDR2 SVGAGI. The CDR3 sequence is CASSSVGLRYGYTF. The CDR3 DNA follows: TGTGCCAGCAGTTCGGTGGGCCTCCGCTATGGCTACACCTTC.

The rearrangement uses TRBV7-9 and TRBJ1-4; D is unresolved. V lost 5 bases, J lost 5 bases, and 12 bases lay in between. The CDR3 runs 14 residues. Germline CDR1 is SEHNR and CDR2 is FQNEAQ (reference sequence). The CDR3 reads CASSAGRDNEKLFF. The CDR3 bases are TGTGCCAGCAGCGCGGGGAGAGACAATGAAAAACTGTTTTTT.

The count of this clone is one. The genes are TRBV7-2 and TRBJ2-1; 9 bases are a match to TRBD1. Germline V gene data show CDR1 as SGHTA and CDR2 as FQGNSA. The CDR3 covers 18 residues. After removal of 6 bases from V and 0 bases from J, the junction contained 12 bases not matched to a gene. CDR3 sequence (DNA): TGTGCCAGCAGTACTCCTCCGGGACAGGGAATCTCCTACAATGAGCAGTTCTTC. This translates into CASSTPPGQGISYNEQFF.

The chain recombines TRBV28 with TRBJ1-1; 8 bases are a match to TRBD1. V lost 4 bases and J lost 5; bases outside the gene matches: 21. CDR3 length equals 19 residues. Germline V gene data show CDR1 as MDHEN and CDR2 as SYDVKM. The CDR3 loop reads CASSSQLSSAQGASTEAFF. CDR3 sequence (DNA): TGTGCCAGCAGTTCGCAACTTTCTTCCGCGCAGGGGGCGAGTACTGAAGCTTTCTTT.

The V call is TRBV4-2, the J call TRBJ1-2, with 8 bases aligning to TRBD1. Germline CDR1 LGHNA, CDR2 YNFKEQ. The CDR3 spans 17 residues. V trimming: 3 bases; J trimming: 1 base; junction bases outside the gene matches: 10. The CDR3 sequence: CASSHTLGQGGNYGYTF. The CDR3 coding sequence is TGTGCCAGCAGCCACACTTTAGGACAGGGAGGTAACTATGGCTACACCTTC.

This sequence joins TRBV27 and TRBJ1-1, with TRBD1 matching 9 bases. Trimming removed 8 bases from V and 9 bases from J; junction bases left unmatched: 7. CDR3 size: 12 residues. Germline loops: CDR1 MNHEY, CDR2 SMNVEV (reference sequence). The CDR3 loop is CASAKQGAQAFF. The CDR3 DNA reads TGTGCCAGCGCAAAACAGGGGGCTCAAGCTTTCTTT.

The chain employs TRBV27 and TRBJ2-7, with 10 bases aligning to TRBD2. The germline V gene encodes CDR1 MNHEY and CDR2 SMNVEV (reference sequence). Losses at the gene ends were 2 bases for V and 7 bases for J; bases not matched to a gene: 8. This CDR3 spans 15 amino acids. CDR3 residues: CASSLVTSGLEEQYF. CDR3 nucleotide sequence: TGTGCCAGCAGTTTAGTGACTAGCGGGTTGGAGGAGCAGTACTTC.

CDR3 amino acids: CASSVAQNINYGYTF. DNA of the CDR3: TGTGCCAGCAGCGTAGCCCAGAACATTAACTATGGCTACACCTTC. The chain combines TRBV9 with TRBJ1-2; D not certain. In germline, CDR1 is SGDLS, CDR2 YYNGEE. V lost 0 bases to trimming and J lost 1 base, with 10 bases between them. This CDR3 region has 15 residues.

V and J are TRBV2 and TRBJ2-1, with D maybe TRBD2 (6 bases). The CDR3 runs to 13 residues. Trimming stripped 6 bases from V and 3 bases from J, with 9 bases between. Per the germline V gene, CDR1 is SNHLY and CDR2 is FYNNEI. CDR3 in DNA: TGTGCCAGCAGGGGGGGAGACTACAATGAGCAGTTCTTC. Amino acid sequence: CASRGGDYNEQFF. Full variable domain (remainder filled in from reference TRBV2 and TRBJ2-1): EPEVTQTPSHQVTQMGQEVILRCVPISNHLYFYWYRQILGQKVEFLVSFYNNEISEKSEIFDDQFSVERPDGSNFTLKIRSTKLEDSAMYFCASRGGDYNEQFFGPGTRLTVL.

This chain connects TRBV27 to TRBJ2-7; TRBD1 matches at 8 bases. The CDR3 sequence is 14 residues long. CDR1 MNHEY and CDR2 SMNVEV come from the germline V gene (reference sequence). The J segment lost 5 bases and the V segment lost 4 bases, leaving 7 bases of the junction unmatched. This CDR3 reads CASSWAGGLNEQYF. DNA of the CDR3: TGTGCCAGCAGTTGGGCAGGGGGCCTGAACGAGCAGTACTTC.

The chain couples TRBV19 to TRBJ2-5, with D maybe TRBD2 (7 bases). Germline CDR1 is LNHDA and CDR2 is SQIVND (reference sequence). The ends were cut back, 5 bases at V and 2 bases at J, with 15 bases in the middle. The CDR3 extends over 15 amino acids. CDR3 coding DNA: TGTGCCAGTAGTCTCGCCGGGGGGCCTCAAGAGACCCAGTACTTC. It codes for CASSLAGGPQETQYF.

The chain combines TRBV6-2 or TRBV6-3 with TRBJ2-6; a weak D match, TRBD1 (6 bases). Looked up from germline, CDR1 is MNHEY and CDR2 is SVGEGT. V lost 0 bases, J lost 4 bases, and 19 bases lay in between. The CDR3 consists of 19 residues. CDR3 region: CASSYSPSSGVGGANVLTF. The CDR3 DNA sequence: TGTGCCAGCAGTTACTCACCCTCTTCAGGGGTAGGAGGGGCCAACGTCCTGACTTTC.

This chain uses TRBV7-2 with TRBJ1-5, with D perhaps TRBD1 (5 bases). Trimming removed 2 bases at V and 7 bases at J, with 9 bases between. The CDR3 loop spans 13 amino acids. Germline loops: CDR1 SGHTA, CDR2 FQGNSA. The CDR3 protein is CASSLQGGQPQHF. DNA of the CDR3: TGTGCCAGCAGCTTACAGGGAGGCCAGCCCCAGCATTTT.

This clone was counted a few times. This sequence joins TRBV2 and TRBJ1-1; 7 nucleotides line up with TRBD1. The CDR3 contains 11 residues. The V gene's germline CDR1 is SNHLY and CDR2 FYNNEI. V lost 8 bases and J lost 8; bases outside the gene matches: 5. This CDR3 is CASSEDREAFF. In DNA, the CDR3 is TGTGCCAGCTCTGAGGACAGGGAAGCTTTCTTT.

The table lists this clone with a count of one. This chain links TRBV6-1 with TRBJ1-1; 8 bases match TRBD1. V was pared by 3 bases and J by 8 bases, with 5 bases of the junction left unmatched. The CDR3 has 13 amino acids. CDR1 and CDR2 (germline): MNHNS, SASEGT. The CDR3 DNA reads as TGTGCCAGCAGTGAGGTGGACAGGGAAGAAGCTTTCTTT. This codes for CASSEVDREEAFF.

The chain combines TRBV5-1 with TRBJ2-1; 10 nucleotides match TRBD1. This CDR3 spans 15 amino acids. The germline gives CDR1 SGHRS, CDR2 YFSETQ. V gave up 6 bases and J gave up 6 bases; unmatched junction bases: 9. The CDR3 reads CASTSGTGVGNEQFF. The CDR3 region has the DNA TGCGCCAGCACCTCAGGGACAGGGGTTGGCAATGAGCAGTTCTTC.

The chain links TRBV9 to TRBJ2-3; a weak D match, TRBD2 (6 bases). Between the trimmed V and J ends, which lost 4 bases and 0 bases, there was a span of 18 bases. CDR1 and CDR2 (germline): SGDLS, YYNGEE. This CDR3 has 17 amino acids. The CDR3 sequence: CASSTSGRGYSTDTQYF. Written as DNA, the CDR3 is TGTGCCAGCAGCACTTCAGGGCGGGGATATAGCACAGATACGCAGTATTTT.

V gene TRBV30 combines with J gene TRBJ1-2; TRBD1 agrees at 7 bases. The CDR3 sequence is 13 residues long. Germline V lookup: CDR1 GTSNPN, CDR2 SVGIG (reference sequence). After removal of 0 bases from V and 4 bases from J, the junction contained 2 bases not matched to a gene. The DNA for the CDR3 is TGTGCCTGGAGTGTACAGGGGACCTATGGCTACACCTTC. Protein sequence: CAWSVQGTYGYTF. The full variable domain, rest sourced from reference TRBV30 and TRBJ1-2, is SQTIHQWPATLVQPVGSPLSLECTVEGTSNPNLYWYRQAAGRGLQLLFYSVGIGQISSEVPQNLSASRPQDRQFILSSKKLLLSDSGFYLCAWSVQGTYGYTFGSGTRLTVV.

In nucleotides, the CDR3 is TGCGCCAGCAGCGCTGGACTAGCGACAGATACGCAGTATTTT. Its protein product is CASSAGLATDTQYF. The rearrangement links TRBV5-1 to TRBJ2-3; 9 nucleotides agree with TRBD2. The CDR3 covers 14 residues. Germline V lookup: CDR1 SGHRS, CDR2 YFSETQ. The V segment lost 4 bases and the J segment 3 bases; nucleotides outside the gene matches: 3. Full variable domain (rest looked up from reference TRBV5-1 and TRBJ2-3): KAGVTQTPRYLIKTRGQQVTLSCSPISGHRSVSWYQQTPGQGLQFLFEYFSETQRNKGNFPGRFSGRQFSNSRSEMNVSTLELGDSALYLCASSAGLATDTQYFGPGTRLTVL.

The chain has TRBV11-2 and TRBJ2-5, with 8 bases that match TRBD2. Germline trimming cut 8 bases from V and 5 bases from J; bases unmatched to any gene: 10. This CDR3 has 14 residues. Germline loops: CDR1 SGHAT, CDR2 FQNNGV. The CDR3: CASSNRGGSETQYF. The CDR3 DNA reads TGTGCCAGCTCCAACCGCGGGGGGTCGGAGACCCAGTACTTC.

The CDR3 loop is CASSPSSNKALDTEAFF. DNA for the CDR3: TGTGCCAGCAGCCCAAGCTCAAACAAGGCGCTAGACACTGAAGCTTTCTTT. V gene TRBV4-2 combines with J gene TRBJ1-1; no reliable D call. Germline CDR1 is LGHNA and CDR2 is YNFKEQ. The CDR3 contains 17 residues. Trimming left V 4 bases short and J 3 bases short, with 21 bases between.

The V and J genes are TRBV27 and TRBJ2-3; TRBD2 is a possible D gene (6 bases). V lost 4 bases, J lost 6 bases, and 20 bases lay in between. The CDR3 runs 16 residues. Germline CDR1 MNHEY, CDR2 SMNVEV (reference sequence). The CDR3: CASSYRAAGGVDTQYF. CDR3 sequence (DNA): TGTGCCAGCAGTTACAGAGCGGCAGGAGGGGTGGATACGCAGTATTTT.

V and J are TRBV9 and TRBJ2-3; the D gene is possibly TRBD2 (6 bases). The CDR3 length is 16 residues. The germline gives CDR1 SGDLS, CDR2 YYNGEE. Trimming shortened V by 1 base and J by 0 bases, and 12 bases separated the two germline ends. CDR3 in amino acids: CASSVSGRGSTDTQYF. Written as DNA, the CDR3 is TGTGCCAGCAGCGTATCTGGGCGGGGTAGCACAGATACGCAGTATTTT. Drawing the rest from reference TRBV9 and TRBJ2-3, the complete variable domain is DSGVTQTPKHLITATGQRVTLRCSPRSGDLSVYWYQQSLDQGLQFLIQYYNGEERAKGNILERFSAQQFPDLHSELNLSSLELGDSALYFCASSVSGRGSTDTQYFGPGTRLTVL.

This sequence joins TRBV30 and TRBJ1-2; D might be TRBD1 (5 bases). Germline V CDR1 and CDR2: GTSNPN, SVGIG (reference sequence). The CDR3 sequence is 14 residues long. V was cut by 0 bases and J by 8 bases, with 16 bases left in between. Here the CDR3 DNA reads TGTGCCTGGAGTGTAGGTCGGGGGAACAGGGGCTACACCTTC. Residues: CAWSVGRGNRGYTF.